The 25 T cell receptor beta chains presented below share a single source sample, sequenced in a study of graft-versus-host responses after intestinal transplantation. Some clones are missing from TCRdb's copy, which holds only in-frame ones; the method was immunoSEQ multiplex PCR. The sample gives tens of thousands of clones, around 94% of which show up once; roughly 43% is in the top ten. Sequences were derived from PBMCs, sampled roughly 39 weeks after intestinal transplant. These receptors were obtained from a human patient who received an intestinal transplant, so some T cells may come from the graft donor.

This chain uses TRBV5-1 with TRBJ2-7; 10 bases map to TRBD2. The V gene's germline CDR1 is SGHRS and CDR2 YFSETQ. Trimming cost V 0 bases and J 2 bases; bases outside gene matches: 5. CDR3 length: 16 residues. The CDR3 is CASSLAGSGRAYEQYF. The CDR3 nucleotides read TGCGCCAGCAGCTTGGCCGGGAGCGGGAGGGCCTACGAGCAGTACTTC.

This chain uses TRBV6-6 with TRBJ2-5; D may correspond to TRBD1 or TRBD2 (5 bases each). V was shortened by 4 bases and J by 7 bases, with 10 bases between the two germline ends. This CDR3 contains 12 residues. Germline V gene data show CDR1 as MNHNY and CDR2 as SVGAGI (reference sequence). The CDR3 coding sequence is TGTGCCAGCAGTTGGGACGAGGGGACCCAGTACTTC. This gives the protein CASSWDEGTQYF.

The chain recombines TRBV14 with TRBJ2-7; the D gene is possibly TRBD1 (6 bases). This CDR3 is 13 amino acids long. The V gene lost 4 bases and the J gene lost 6 bases, with 13 bases spanning the gap. In germline, CDR1 is SGHDN, CDR2 FVKESK. CDR3 nucleotides: TGTGCCAGCAGCCCGAGGACAGTAGGCGAGCAGTACTTC. Protein: CASSPRTVGEQYF.

V gene TRBV12-2 combines with J gene TRBJ2-2; the table calls TRBD1, which could not be checked here. TRBV12-2 is listed as a pseudogene. The CDR3 totals 16 residues. In DNA form, the CDR3 reads TGTGCAAGTCGCTTAGCGGGGATACAGGGCACCGGGGAGCTGTTTTTT. Amino acids: CASRLAGIQGTGELFF.

The J gene is TRBJ2-5, the V gene TRBV25-1; D is possibly TRBD1 (5 bases). Looked up from germline, CDR1 is MGHDK and CDR2 is SYGVNS. The V gene lost 1 base and the J gene lost 5 bases, with 14 bases spanning the gap. The CDR3 is 15 amino acids. The CDR3 loop is CASSESQGHGETQYF. In nucleotides, the CDR3 is TGTGCCAGCAGTGAATCGCAGGGCCACGGGGAGACCCAGTACTTC. Looking up the rest from reference TRBV25-1 and TRBJ2-5 gives the full variable domain: EADIYQTPRYLVIGTGKKITLECSQTMGHDKMYWYQQDPGMELHLIHYSYGVNSTEKGDLSSESTVSRIRTEHFPLTLESARPSHTSQYLCASSESQGHGETQYFGPGTRLLVL.

This chain joins TRBV6-5 and TRBJ1-1, with TRBD1 identical over 7 bases. Trimming at V came to 0 bases and at J to 6 bases, leaving 7 bases not matched to a gene. The CDR3 totals 15 residues. Germline CDR1 and CDR2: MNHEY and SVGAGI. CDR3 region: CASSYSTGVRSEAFF. CDR3 nucleotides: TGTGCCAGCAGTTACTCCACAGGGGTTCGGTCTGAAGCTTTCTTT.

This chain joins TRBV7-2 and TRBJ2-7; tentatively, D is TRBD1 (6 bases). V was shortened by 2 bases and J by 7 bases, with 21 bases between the two germline ends. The germline V gene has CDR1 SGHTA and CDR2 FQGNSA. There are 16 residues in the CDR3. The CDR3 DNA sequence: TGTGCCAGCAGCTTACTCTTCGGGACACTCCTTTTTGAGCAGTACTTC. Translated, it gives CASSLLFGTLLFEQYF. The complete variable domain, with remaining parts taken from reference TRBV7-2 and TRBJ2-7, reads GAGVSQSPSNKVTEKGKDVELRCDPISGHTALYWYRQSLGQGLEFLIYFQGNSAPDKSGLPSDRFSAERTGGSVSTLTIQRTQQEDSAVYLCASSLLFGTLLFEQYFGPGTRLTVT.

The chain is built from TRBV5-6 and TRBJ2-7; D is ambiguous. The CDR3 length is 12 residues. CDR1 and CDR2 (germline): SGHDT, YYEEEE. V shed 0 bases and J shed 6 bases, with 7 bases lying between them. The CDR3 is CASSLGGGEQYF. CDR3 nucleotide sequence: TGTGCCAGCAGCTTGGGGGGTGGCGAGCAGTACTTC.

The chain recombines TRBV4-1 with TRBJ2-1, with 9 bases matching TRBD2. V was clipped by 1 base and J by 8 bases; unmatched bases: 15. This CDR3 contains 18 residues. CDR1 is MGHRA, CDR2 YSYEKL, per germline. The CDR3: CASSQAGVRGRAPYEQFF. CDR3 in DNA: TGCGCCAGCAGCCAAGCGGGAGTTCGCGGGAGGGCCCCATATGAGCAGTTCTTC.

CDR3 in DNA: TGTGCCAGCAGCTGGGGGACAGGGATCCCTTCTGAAGCTTTCTTT. Amino acids: CASSWGTGIPSEAFF. V and J are TRBV5-6 and TRBJ1-1; TRBD1 matches at 9 bases. Trimming cost V 3 bases and J 6 bases; bases outside gene matches: 9. Germline assignment: CDR1 SGHDT and CDR2 YYEEEE. The CDR3 totals 15 residues. Supplemented by reference TRBV5-6 and TRBJ1-1, the full variable domain reads DAGVTQSPTHLIKTRGQQVTLRCSPKSGHDTVSWYQQALGQGPQFIFQYYEEEERQRGNFPDRFSGHQFPNYSSELNVNALLLGDSALYLCASSWGTGIPSEAFFGQGTRLTVV.

The chain's CDR3 is CASSEGATNSPLHF. The DNA of the CDR3 is TGTGCCAGCAGTGAAGGGGCGACAAATTCACCCCTCCACTTT. The rearrangement uses TRBV6-1 and TRBJ1-6, with D hard to call. V was clipped by 1 base and J by 7 bases, with 8 bases between them. The CDR3 contains 14 residues. Germline CDR1 is MNHNS and CDR2 is SASEGT.

The chain uses TRBV7-9 and TRBJ2-7, with D tentatively TRBD2 (6 bases). The CDR3 length is 15 residues. V lost 5 bases to trimming and J lost 1 base, with 15 bases between them. Germline CDR1 and CDR2: SEHNR and FQNEAQ (reference sequence). The DNA of the CDR3 is TGTGCCAGCAGCCCAGACCGGGGAGGTTCCTACGAGCAGTACTTC. Protein sequence: CASSPDRGGSYEQYF. Full variable domain (outside the CDR3, taken from reference TRBV7-9 and TRBJ2-7): DTGVSQNPRHKITKRGQNVTFRCDPISEHNRLYWYRQTLGQGPEFLTYFQNEAQLEKSRLLSDRFSAERPKGSFSTLEIQRTEQGDSAMYLCASSPDRGGSYEQYFGPGTRLTVT.

The rearrangement joins TRBV27 to TRBJ2-5, with D possibly TRBD2 on 6 matching bases. Germline V gives CDR1 MNHEY, CDR2 SMNVEV (reference sequence). Trimming took 3 bases from V and 2 from J, leaving 13 bases between them. The CDR3 has 15 amino acids. CDR3 DNA sequence: TGTGCCAGCAGTTTTATCGCGGGACCGCAAGAGACCCAGTACTTC. Translated, it gives CASSFIAGPQETQYF.

The V call is TRBV13, the J call TRBJ1-1, with TRBD1 identical over 7 bases. The CDR3 length is 14 residues. In germline, CDR1 is PRHDT, CDR2 FYEKMQ (reference sequence). After removal of 5 bases from V and 1 base from J, the junction contained 4 bases not matched to a gene. CDR3 loop: CASSRRQGNTEAFF. In DNA form, the CDR3 reads TGTGCCAGCAGCAGAAGACAGGGGAACACTGAAGCTTTCTTT.

This chain connects TRBV28 to TRBJ2-2; TRBD2 matches at 16 bases. Germline trimming cut 5 bases from V and 4 bases from J; bases unmatched to any gene: 7. CDR3 length equals 18 residues. Germline lookup yields CDR1 MDHEN and CDR2 SYDVKM. The CDR3 bases are TGTGCCAGCAGTGTACCGGGACTAGCGGGAGGGCTCACCGGGGAGCTGTTTTTT. Its translation is CASSVPGLAGGLTGELFF.

CDR3 coding DNA: TGTGCCAGCAGGCCCGGGACAGGCTTCTCTGGAAACACCATATATTTT. Encoded protein: CASRPGTGFSGNTIYF. The V gene is TRBV28, the J gene TRBJ1-3; 8 bases are shared with TRBD1. After removal of 6 bases from V and 0 bases from J, the junction contained 7 bases not matched to a gene. There are 16 residues in the CDR3. CDR1 and CDR2 (germline): MDHEN, SYDVKM.

The chain recombines TRBV27 with TRBJ2-7; possibly TRBD2 for D (5 bases). V lost 4 bases and J lost 7, with 11 bases in between. The CDR3 runs to 12 residues. Germline-derived CDR1 and CDR2 are MNHEY and SMNVEV (reference sequence). CDR3 nucleotide sequence: TGTGCCAGCAGTTCCGACTCGGGGGAGCAGTACTTC. Its protein is CASSSDSGEQYF.

V and J are TRBV9 and TRBJ2-7, with TRBD2 matching over 9 bases. The CDR3 loop spans 15 amino acids. CDR1 and CDR2 from the germline V gene are SGDLS and YYNGEE. J gave up 3 bases and V 0 bases, and 4 bases lay outside the gene matches. The CDR3 spells CASSVGGGGGYEQYF. The CDR3 nucleotides read TGTGCCAGCAGCGTAGGTGGCGGGGGGGGCTACGAGCAGTACTTC.

This sequence joins TRBV5-1 and TRBJ2-3, with 15 nucleotides matching TRBD2. The germline CDR1 and CDR2 sequences are SGHRS and YFSETQ. The J segment lost 1 base and the V segment lost 7 bases, leaving 10 bases of the junction unmatched. The CDR3 runs to 18 residues. CDR3 DNA: TGCGCCAGCTCCCGGGGGACTAGCGGGAGGAGGGGCACAGATACGCAGTATTTT. It yields the protein CASSRGTSGRRGTDTQYF.

The rearrangement uses TRBV30 and TRBJ2-5; maybe TRBD1 (5 bases). In germline, CDR1 is GTSNPN, CDR2 SVGIG (reference sequence). The CDR3 runs 14 residues. V was cut by 0 bases and J by 5 bases, with 13 bases left in between. CDR3 in DNA: TGTGCCTGGAGTGTCGATGGGGCGCAGGAGACCCAGTACTTC. The encoded protein is CAWSVDGAQETQYF.

J is TRBJ2-1 and V is TRBV6-6; 11 bases are a match to TRBD1. The V and J ends lost 6 bases and 9 bases, in that order; junction bases with no gene match: 10. The CDR3 consists of 15 residues. Germline CDR1 and CDR2: MNHNY and SVGAGI (reference sequence). Here the CDR3 reads CASRIGTGGSGEQFF. In nucleotides, the CDR3 is TGTGCCAGCAGGATCGGGACAGGGGGAAGCGGTGAGCAGTTCTTC.

This sequence joins TRBV4-1 and TRBJ1-5; D may be TRBD1 (5 bases). Trimming left V 0 bases short and J 7 bases short, with 22 bases between. The germline V gene encodes CDR1 MGHRA and CDR2 YSYEKL. The CDR3 covers 18 residues. CDR3 DNA sequence: TGCGCCAGCAGCCAAGACGGGACTTATTCATCCCTAGGGCAGCCCCAGCATTTT. This translates into CASSQDGTYSSLGQPQHF.

J is TRBJ2-7 and V is TRBV5-5; 10 bases are shared with TRBD1. J lost 2 bases, V lost 4 bases, and 12 bases had no gene match. The germline V gene encodes CDR1 SGHKS and CDR2 YYEKEE (reference sequence). The CDR3 runs 17 residues. CDR3 bases: TGTGCCAGCAGCCCAATACCGGGACAGGGGATAACCTACGAGCAGTACTTC. It specifies CASSPIPGQGITYEQYF.

The chain is built from TRBV28 and TRBJ2-6, with D perhaps assigned TRBD1 or TRBD2 (5 bases each). The CDR3 runs to 16 residues. Germline values: CDR1 MDHEN, CDR2 SYDVKM. Trimming stripped 4 bases from V and 1 base from J, with 11 bases between. Here the CDR3 reads CASSSPWGSGANVLTF. CDR3 DNA sequence: TGTGCCAGCAGTTCCCCGTGGGGGTCTGGGGCCAACGTCCTGACTTTC.

The rearrangement uses TRBV9 and TRBJ1-4, with D possibly being TRBD1 (6 bases). CDR1 SGDLS and CDR2 YYNGEE come from the germline V gene. Trimming shortened V by 4 bases and J by 0 bases, and 10 bases separated the two germline ends. The length of the CDR3 is 15 residues. In DNA form, the CDR3 reads TGTGCCAGCAGCTATACAGGGACAACTAATGAAAAACTGTTTTTT. Its protein is CASSYTGTTNEKLFF.